Detailed here is one TCR beta chain. These data belong to a study of T cell changes during pregnancy in multiple sclerosis. V gave up 4 bases and J gave up 6 bases, with 12 bases separating them. This CDR3 contains 13 residues. CDR1 is LGHNT, CDR2 FRNRAP, per germline. Clones were sequenced by immunoSEQ multiplex PCR, and TCRdb holds only the in-frame ones, with some missing. The profile shows more than 100,000 clones, about 91% of them singletons. The starting material was peripheral blood, obtained after pregnancy. This sequence joins TRBV12-5 and TRBJ1-2, with D perhaps TRBD1 (5 bases). This clonotype originated in a female donor with multiple sclerosis, enrolled in a pregnancy study. CDR3 sequence: CASGWGGIDGYTF. CDR3 DNA: TGTGCTAGTGGTTGGGGGGGGATCGATGGCTACACCTTC.